What follows describes a single TCR beta chain. This sample was included in a study of T cell changes during pregnancy in multiple sclerosis. CDR3 length equals 16 residues. V shed 3 bases and J 1 base; nucleotides not matched to a gene: 6. The V gene's germline CDR1 is SGHDN and CDR2 FVKESK. Method: immunoSEQ multiplex PCR; TCRdb's copy keeps in-frame clones and lacks some. The repertoire holds about 42,000 clones, under 90% seen once, with 0.64% in the top ten. The clonotype comes from a female donor with multiple sclerosis, enrolled in a pregnancy study. V usage is TRBV14 and J usage is TRBJ1-1; 9 bases line up with TRBD1. The sample consisted of CD4+ T cells from peripheral blood mononuclear cells, taken before pregnancy. The CDR3 nucleotides read TGTGCCAGCAGCCAGTTAACAGGGGGCTCGAACACTGAAGCTTTCTTT. Translating it yields CASSQLTGGSNTEAFF.